These 10 T cell receptor beta chains originate from one sample sequenced in a study of blood T cell repertoires in COVID-19. Assay used: immunoSEQ multiplex PCR; TCRdb lists only in-frame clones, some missing. The sample contains more than 300,000 clones, around 87% of which appear only once. Material for sequencing was peripheral blood. The receptors were gathered from a woman in her thirties with COVID-19, enrolled during active disease.

This sequence joins TRBV15 and TRBJ2-7, with TRBD1 matching 10 bases. Germline-derived CDR1 and CDR2 are LNHNV and YYDKDF (reference sequence). CDR3 size: 16 residues. V lost 1 base, J lost 5 bases, and 8 bases stayed unmatched. DNA of the CDR3: TGTGCCACCAGCAGAGGGGTGGGACAGGGGAACAACGAGCAGTACTTC. Translating gives CATSRGVGQGNNEQYF.

The gene calls are TRBV6-5 and TRBJ2-5; 7 nucleotides match TRBD1. This CDR3 region has 15 residues. Unmatched junction bases numbered 4, after V lost 2 bases and J lost 1 base. Germline V lookup: CDR1 MNHEY, CDR2 SVGAGI. The DNA of the CDR3 is TGTGCCAGCAGTTACGGAGGACAGGTCCAAGAGACCCAGTACTTC. Translation gives CASSYGGQVQETQYF.

As to this clone: Other DNA sequences of this sample code for an identical CDR3. The V and J genes are TRBV4-2 and TRBJ2-7; 9 bases fit TRBD2. The V segment lost 0 bases and the J segment 0 bases; nucleotides outside the gene matches: 0. This CDR3 contains 15 residues. Germline CDR1 is LGHNA and CDR2 is YNFKEQ. CDR3 DNA sequence: TGTGCCAGCAGCCAAGAGACTAGCGGCTCCTACGAGCAGTACTTC. Translation gives CASSQETSGSYEQYF.

This clone was recorded once. The chain combines TRBV4-1 with TRBJ2-2, with 7 nucleotides matching TRBD2. Germline V gene sequence: CDR1 MGHRA, CDR2 YSYEKL. V trimming: 7 bases; J trimming: 4 bases; junction bases outside the gene matches: 9. The CDR3 runs 15 residues. This chain's CDR3 is CASTVAGVRTGELFF. The CDR3 coding sequence is TGCGCCAGCACCGTCGCGGGAGTTCGCACCGGGGAGCTGTTTTTT.

The V gene is TRBV28, the J gene TRBJ2-7, with D tentatively TRBD1 (6 bases). The CDR3 consists of 14 residues. V lost 4 bases and J 5 bases, leaving 15 bases between the germline ends. Germline loops: CDR1 MDHEN, CDR2 SYDVKM. Here the CDR3 reads CASSYYRDSNEQYF. The DNA of the CDR3 is TGTGCCAGCAGTTACTACAGGGATTCCAACGAGCAGTACTTC.

The CDR3 coding sequence is TGTGCCAGCAGCTATTCTCCTTTTGGACAGGGCACAGATACGCAGTATTTT. Translating gives CASSYSPFGQGTDTQYF. This sequence joins TRBV7-8 and TRBJ2-3; 7 positions match TRBD1. From germline, CDR1 is SGHVS and CDR2 FQNEAQ. The ends lost 4 bases at V and 1 base at J; junction bases unmatched: 11. The CDR3 loop spans 17 amino acids.

J is TRBJ1-6 and V is TRBV27; the match to TRBD1 covers 7 bases. This CDR3 contains 18 residues. The germline gives CDR1 MNHEY, CDR2 SMNVEV (reference sequence). V trimming: 0 bases; J trimming: 1 base; junction bases outside the gene matches: 6. This CDR3 reads CASSLSQGVGSYNSPLHF. CDR3 in DNA: TGTGCCAGCAGTTTATCGCAGGGGGTTGGATCCTATAATTCACCCCTCCACTTT.

The chain combines TRBV29-1 with TRBJ2-2; D is unresolved. The ends were cut back, 7 bases at V and 4 bases at J, with 7 bases in the middle. The CDR3 contains 11 residues. The V gene's germline CDR1 is SQVTM and CDR2 ANQGSEA. In DNA, the CDR3 is TGCAGCGCTGGGCTCACCGGGGAGCTGTTTTTT. It encodes CSAGLTGELFF.

The rearrangement links TRBV7-2 to TRBJ1-1; D unclear. Trimming took off 3 bases at V and 8 bases at J, with 10 bases between the two ends. Germline V lookup: CDR1 SGHTA, CDR2 FQGNSA. The length of the CDR3 is 12 residues. The CDR3 nucleotides are TGTGCCAGCAGCTTTTGGGCCACCGAAGCTTTCTTT. As protein: CASSFWATEAFF. The variable domain in full, with the rest retrieved from reference TRBV7-2 and TRBJ1-1, is GAGVSQSPSNKVTEKGKDVELRCDPISGHTALYWYRQSLGQGLEFLIYFQGNSAPDKSGLPSDRFSAERTGGSVSTLTIQRTQQEDSAVYLCASSFWATEAFFGQGTRLTVV.

The chain carries TRBV6-5 and TRBJ1-1; D remains unclear. The ends were cut back, 10 bases at V and 1 base at J, with 13 bases in the middle. This CDR3 spans 13 amino acids. Germline lookup yields CDR1 MNHEY and CDR2 SVGAGI. The CDR3 sequence is CATNERGNTEAFF. In DNA form, the CDR3 reads TGTGCCACCAACGAACGAGGGAACACTGAAGCTTTCTTT.